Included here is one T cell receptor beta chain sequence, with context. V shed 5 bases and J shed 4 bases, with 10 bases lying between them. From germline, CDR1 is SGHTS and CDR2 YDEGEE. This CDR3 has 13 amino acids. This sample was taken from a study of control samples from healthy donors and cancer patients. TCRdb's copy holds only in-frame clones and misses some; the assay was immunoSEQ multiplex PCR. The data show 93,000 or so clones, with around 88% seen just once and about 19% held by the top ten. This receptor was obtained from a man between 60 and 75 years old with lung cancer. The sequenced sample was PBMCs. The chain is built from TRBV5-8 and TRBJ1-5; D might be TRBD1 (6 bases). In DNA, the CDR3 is TGTGCCAGCAGGGACAGCTGGAATCAGCCCCAGCATTTT. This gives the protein CASRDSWNQPQHF.